The present TCR beta chain was sequenced within a study of cytomegalovirus exposure and HLA in healthy donors. The CDR3 runs to 15 residues. Germline values: CDR1 MDHEN, CDR2 SYDVKM. Note on this clone: At one of its ends the junction is not consistent with the germline gene, which may arise from a read error.

The PCR was carried out with 60 Vbeta primers and 13 Jbeta primers. TCRdb's copy holds only in-frame clones and misses some; the assay was immunoSEQ multiplex PCR. The table records roughly 250,000 clones, approximately 85% of them present only once. The chain joins TRBV28 to TRBJ2-7, with a tentative D call TRBD2 (6 bases). The sequence was collected from a woman aged 40 to 49 in good health and CMV-seropositive. The sequenced material came from PBMCs. CDR3 in amino acids: CARSFLGREDYEQYF. Here the CDR3 DNA reads TGTGCCAGAAGTTTCTTAGGGCGGGAAGACTACGAGCAGTACTTC. Using reference TRBV28 and TRBJ2-7 for the parts outside the CDR3, the full variable domain is DVKVTQSSRYLVKRTGEKVFLECVQDMDHENMFWYRQDPGLGLRLIYFSYDVKMKEKGDIPEGYSVSREKKERFSLILESASTNQTSMYLCARSFLGREDYEQYFGPGTRLTVT.